The 5 T cell receptor beta chains presented below share a single source sample, sequenced in a study of T cell responses to AZD1222 COVID-19 vaccine. TCRdb's table, derived via immunoSEQ multiplex PCR, lists solely in-frame clones and lacks some. The repertoire includes about 180,000 clones, around nine tenths of them detected once, and roughly 1.9% sits in the top ten. Sample: peripheral blood, taken 28 days after the second AZD1222 dose. The receptor set was obtained from an adult who received the AZD1222 COVID-19 vaccine.

This rearrangement joins TRBV11-2 to TRBJ2-7, with D perhaps TRBD1 (6 bases). The CDR3 is 14 residues long. With 3 bases removed from V and 4 bases from J, the gap between germline ends came to 13 bases. Germline loops: CDR1 SGHAT, CDR2 FQNNGV. The chain's CDR3 is CASSLGQIVYEQYF. The CDR3 nucleotides read TGTGCCAGCAGCTTGGGACAAATTGTGTACGAGCAGTACTTC. The full variable domain, with the rest looked up from reference TRBV11-2 and TRBJ2-7, is EAGVAQSPRYKIIEKRQSVAFWCNPISGHATLYWYQQILGQGPKLLIQFQNNGVVDDSQLPKDRFSAERLKGVDSTLKIQPAKLEDSAVYLCASSLGQIVYEQYFGPGTRLTVT.

The rearrangement uses TRBV6-6 and TRBJ2-5; 7 nucleotides align to TRBD2. The CDR3 totals 15 residues. The V gene end was trimmed by 0 bases and the J gene end by 3 bases; junction bases not matched to a gene: 4. Germline loops: CDR1 MNHNY, CDR2 SVGAGI (reference sequence). CDR3 bases: TGTGCCAGCAGTTACTCGGTACGGGGGGAAGAGACCCAGTACTTC. Its protein product is CASSYSVRGEETQYF.

The chain joins TRBV6-2 or TRBV6-3 to TRBJ1-2, with 7 bases matching TRBD1. Germline-derived CDR1 and CDR2 are MNHEY and SVGEGT. V trimming: 6 bases; J trimming: 4 bases; junction bases outside the gene matches: 14. The CDR3 extends over 16 amino acids. CDR3 sequence (DNA): TGTGCCAGCAGGCCTAGGGCCGACAGGGCGGGCTATGGCTACACCTTC. Its protein is CASRPRADRAGYGYTF.

V gene TRBV12-3 or TRBV12-4 combines with J gene TRBJ2-5; the D gene is possibly TRBD2 (7 bases). This CDR3 has 13 residues. Between the trimmed V and J ends, which lost 9 bases and 4 bases, there was a span of 15 bases. The CDR3 bases are TGTGCCAGTGCGGGGGCAAGTAGAGAGACCCAGTACTTC. Translated, it gives CASAGASRETQYF.

The chain uses TRBV5-1 and TRBJ1-1; TRBD1 matches 7 bases. The CDR3 has 14 residues. Losses at the gene ends were 4 bases for V and 0 bases for J; bases not matched to a gene: 3. CDR1 and CDR2 from the germline V gene are SGHRS and YFSETQ. CDR3 sequence: CASSAGQLNTEAFF. CDR3 nucleotides: TGCGCCAGCAGCGCGGGACAGCTGAACACTGAAGCTTTCTTT. The whole variable domain, filled in from reference TRBV5-1 and TRBJ1-1, reads KAGVTQTPRYLIKTRGQQVTLSCSPISGHRSVSWYQQTPGQGLQFLFEYFSETQRNKGNFPGRFSGRQFSNSRSEMNVSTLELGDSALYLCASSAGQLNTEAFFGQGTRLTVV.